A single sample is the source of the 16 T cell receptor beta chains below, sequenced in a study of shared clonotypes between healthy human individuals. Clones were read by immunoSEQ multiplex PCR, and TCRdb kept only the in-frame ones, dropping some. Altogether around 1.9 million clones are present, roughly 93% being singletons, with the ten largest covering approximately 1.7%. Naive CD8 cells were CD45RO-negative, positively selected for CCR7, excluding terminally differentiated effector memory CD45RA+ cells. Sequenced material: naive CD8+ T cells from PBMCs. The receptors stem from a man aged 18 to 35 in good health. Some clones in this sample may be carry-over from other donors' samples.

The chain has TRBV11-2 and TRBJ2-5; weak D call: TRBD1 (5 bases). Trimming took 4 bases from V and 0 from J, leaving 12 bases between them. Germline V lookup: CDR1 SGHAT, CDR2 FQNNGV. There are 15 residues in the CDR3. CDR3 sequence reads: CASSSRGGYQETQYF. The CDR3 nucleotides read TGTGCCAGCAGCTCTAGGGGTGGGTACCAAGAGACCCAGTACTTC.

The chain employs TRBV10-3 and TRBJ1-1, with 9 bases that match TRBD1. This CDR3 region has 14 residues. The germline V gene has CDR1 ENHRY and CDR2 SYGVKD. Losses at the gene ends were 5 bases for V and 1 base for J; bases not matched to a gene: 2. CDR3 nucleotide sequence: TGTGCCATCAGTACAGGGGGCTCGAACACTGAAGCTTTCTTT. Its translation is CAISTGGSNTEAFF.

The chain employs TRBV6-1 and TRBJ2-7; no clear D gene. Trimming took off 7 bases at V and 10 bases at J, with 14 bases between the two ends. Germline CDR1 MNHNS, CDR2 SASEGT. The CDR3 sequence is 11 residues long. The CDR3 DNA is TGTGCCAGCACCCAAACCGGAGAACAGTACTTC. Residues: CASTQTGEQYF.

The gene calls are TRBV7-9 and TRBJ2-2, with 11 bases lining up with TRBD2. V lost 7 bases, J lost 5 bases, and 6 bases stayed unmatched. The CDR3 runs to 15 residues. Per germline, CDR1 SEHNR and CDR2 FQNEAQ (reference sequence). The CDR3 DNA reads as TGTGCCAGCATCTCTAGCGGGAGGCGAACCGGGGAGCTGTTTTTT. It encodes CASISSGRRTGELFF. The full variable domain, rest sourced from reference TRBV7-9 and TRBJ2-2, is DTGVSQNPRHKITKRGQNVTFRCDPISEHNRLYWYRQTLGQGPEFLTYFQNEAQLEKSRLLSDRFSAERPKGSFSTLEIQRTEQGDSAMYLCASISSGRRTGELFFGEGSRLTVL.

A note on this clone: Other DNA sequences within the sample encode an identical CDR3. This chain joins TRBV6-5 and TRBJ2-7; D is uncertain. The V and J ends lost 2 bases and 0 bases respectively, with 5 bases between them. The CDR3 loop spans 13 amino acids. Germline V gene lookup returns CDR1 MNHEY and CDR2 SVGAGI. The CDR3 loop reads CASSYPDSYEQYF. The CDR3 nucleotides read TGTGCCAGCAGTTACCCTGACTCCTACGAGCAGTACTTC.

This clone was seen once. The chain links TRBV27 to TRBJ2-3, with D possibly matching TRBD2 (6 bases). This CDR3 is 17 amino acids long. Trimming shortened V by 10 bases and J by 1 base, and 24 bases separated the two germline ends. Germline-derived CDR1 and CDR2 are MNHEY and SMNVEV (reference sequence). The CDR3 protein is CATTGTFTRMGTDTQYF. The CDR3 DNA is TGTGCCACCACCGGGACTTTCACCCGTATGGGCACAGATACGCAGTATTTT.

V is TRBV10-3 and J is TRBJ2-7; 7 bases line up with TRBD1. The V and J ends lost 4 bases and 5 bases, in that order; junction bases with no gene match: 14. CDR3 length equals 16 residues. Germline lookup yields CDR1 ENHRY and CDR2 SYGVKD. The DNA for the CDR3 is TGTGCCATCAGTGGGCCGAGCACAGGGGCTACCCACGAGCAGTACTTC. Translated, it gives CAISGPSTGATHEQYF.

The rearrangement joins TRBV28 to TRBJ2-7; 7 bases are a match to TRBD1. The CDR3 has 14 amino acids. Germline CDR1 and CDR2: MDHEN and SYDVKM. V lost 3 bases, J lost 2 bases, and 4 bases stayed unmatched. The CDR3 protein is CASSLMGQTYEQYF. DNA for the CDR3: TGTGCCAGCAGTTTGATGGGACAGACCTACGAGCAGTACTTC.

This clone was counted a single time. This sequence joins TRBV7-8 and TRBJ2-7; 8 bases align to TRBD1. In germline, CDR1 is SGHVS, CDR2 FQNEAQ. This CDR3 region has 16 residues. With 6 bases clipped from V and 1 base from J, the junction kept 11 bases outside the gene matches. The DNA for the CDR3 is TGTGCCAGCAGTTACAGGGGGACAGTATGGTCCTACGAGCAGTACTTC. Residues: CASSYRGTVWSYEQYF.

This clone was recorded once. The V and J genes are TRBV7-8 and TRBJ1-5, with D uncertain. Germline-derived CDR1 and CDR2 are SGHVS and FQNEAQ. The CDR3 spans 16 residues. Trimming shortened V by 5 bases and J by 0 bases, and 14 bases separated the two germline ends. The CDR3 region is CASSTEAVYSNQPQHF. The CDR3 DNA reads TGTGCCAGCAGCACAGAGGCGGTATATAGCAATCAGCCCCAGCATTTT.

The CDR3 nucleotides are TGTGCCAGCAGCTCCCCCTCGCAGCCCCAGCATTTT. Its protein is CASSSPSQPQHF. The rearrangement links TRBV5-5 to TRBJ1-5, with D hard to call. V was pared by 3 bases and J by 7 bases, with 8 bases between. The germline CDR1 and CDR2 sequences are SGHKS and YYEKEE (reference sequence). The CDR3 contains 12 residues. Supplemented by reference TRBV5-5 and TRBJ1-5, the full variable domain reads DAGVTQSPTHLIKTRGQQVTLRCSPISGHKSVSWYQQVLGQGPQFIFQYYEKEERGRGNFPDRFSARQFPNYSSELNVNALLLGDSALYLCASSSPSQPQHFGDGTRLSIL.

Remarks on this clone: Other DNA sequences of this sample code for an identical CDR3. CDR3 sequence reads: CAISESSSSYNEQFF. For the CDR3, the DNA is TGTGCCATCAGTGAGTCGTCTAGCTCCTACAATGAGCAGTTCTTC. The chain is built from TRBV10-3 and TRBJ2-1; D is unclear. V was cut by 0 bases and J by 0 bases, with 6 bases left in between. CDR1 is ENHRY, CDR2 SYGVKD, per germline. The CDR3 extends over 15 amino acids.

This clone was recorded a few times. The chain combines TRBV5-6 with TRBJ2-7; D not certain. The CDR3 loop spans 15 amino acids. The germline gives CDR1 SGHDT, CDR2 YYEEEE. V was shortened by 6 bases and J by 5 bases, with 21 bases between the two germline ends. CDR3 in amino acids: CASTPLPGSYDEQYF. The CDR3 nucleotides read TGTGCCAGCACCCCACTTCCCGGGTCCTACGACGAGCAGTACTTC. The full variable domain, rest sourced from reference TRBV5-6 and TRBJ2-7, is DAGVTQSPTHLIKTRGQQVTLRCSPKSGHDTVSWYQQALGQGPQFIFQYYEEEERQRGNFPDRFSGHQFPNYSSELNVNALLLGDSALYLCASTPLPGSYDEQYFGPGTRLTVT.

V is TRBV7-9 and J is TRBJ2-7; 7 bases map to TRBD2. This CDR3 has 14 residues. V lost 5 bases to trimming and J lost 4 bases; unmatched junction nucleotides: 8. CDR1 is SEHNR and CDR2 is FQNEAQ in the germline V gene (reference sequence). The CDR3 DNA reads as TGTGCCAGCAGCGGCAGACTAGCTGCTTACGAGCAGTACTTC. It yields the protein CASSGRLAAYEQYF.

This clone was detected only a few times. This sample includes further DNA sequences coding for the same CDR3. This sequence joins TRBV2 and TRBJ1-1; no firm D call. There are 12 residues in the CDR3. V was pared by 6 bases and J by 4 bases, with 9 bases between. Germline V gene data show CDR1 as SNHLY and CDR2 as FYNNEI. The CDR3 spells CASRAGGTEAFF. The DNA of the CDR3 is TGTGCCAGCAGAGCGGGCGGCACTGAAGCTTTCTTT.

The chain links TRBV5-5 to TRBJ1-5, with D perhaps TRBD1 (6 bases). The CDR3 contains 15 residues. Germline V gene lookup returns CDR1 SGHKS and CDR2 YYEKEE (reference sequence). V was clipped by 5 bases and J by 4 bases, with 16 bases between them. The CDR3 coding sequence is TGTGCCAGCAGTCAGGGGCTACGGGCGAATCAGCCCCAGCATTTT. Protein sequence: CASSQGLRANQPQHF. Drawing the rest from reference TRBV5-5 and TRBJ1-5, the complete variable domain is DAGVTQSPTHLIKTRGQQVTLRCSPISGHKSVSWYQQVLGQGPQFIFQYYEKEERGRGNFPDRFSARQFPNYSSELNVNALLLGDSALYLCASSQGLRANQPQHFGDGTRLSIL.